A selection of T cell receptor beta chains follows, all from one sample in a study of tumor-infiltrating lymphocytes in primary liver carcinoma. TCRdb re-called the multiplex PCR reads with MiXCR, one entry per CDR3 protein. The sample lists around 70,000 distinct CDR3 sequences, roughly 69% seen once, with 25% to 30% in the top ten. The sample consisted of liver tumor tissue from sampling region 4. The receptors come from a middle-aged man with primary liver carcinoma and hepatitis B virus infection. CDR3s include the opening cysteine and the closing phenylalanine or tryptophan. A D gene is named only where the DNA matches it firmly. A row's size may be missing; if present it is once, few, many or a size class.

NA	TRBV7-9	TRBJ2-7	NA	TGTGCCAGCAGCCCCACCCCTTCCTCACTATCCTACGTGCAGTACTTC	CASSPTPSSLSYVQYF
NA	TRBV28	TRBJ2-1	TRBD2	TGTGCCAGCAGTTATCGAGGGAGGGCTGGGGATGAGCAGTTCTTC	CASSYRGRAGDEQFF
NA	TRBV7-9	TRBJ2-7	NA	TGTGCCAGCAGCCCGTCTAGCTCCTATGATCAGTACTTC	CASSPSSSYDQYF
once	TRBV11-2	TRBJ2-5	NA	TGTGCCAGCGGCTTTAGCATCGGAGAGACCCAGTACTTT	CASGFSIGETQYF
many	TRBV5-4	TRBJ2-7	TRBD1	TGTGCCAGCAGCTGGGGACAGGGGGTAACCTACGAGCAGTACTTC	CASSWGQGVTYEQYF
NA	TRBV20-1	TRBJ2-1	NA	TGCAGTGCTAATGGGCTAGGGACCTACAATGAGCAGTTCTTC	CSANGLGTYNEQFF
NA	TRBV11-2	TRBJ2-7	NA	TGTGCCAGCAACCAATATTCGGTAGGTGGCTACGAGCAGTACTTC	CASNQYSVGGYEQYF
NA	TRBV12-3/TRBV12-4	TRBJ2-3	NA	TGTGTCAGCAGTTCTACGGAGGGCCCCGTTACGCTGTATTTT	CVSSSTEGPVTLYF
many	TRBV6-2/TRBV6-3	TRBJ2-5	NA	TGTGCCAGCAGTGGTGGAGAGACCCAGTACTTC	CASSGGETQYF
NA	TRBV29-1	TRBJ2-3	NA	TGCGTTGAAGCTAATTCCGGCACAGATACGCAGTATTTT	CVEANSGTDTQYF
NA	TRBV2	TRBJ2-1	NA	TGTGTCAGCATCGGGAAGGTGTCCTACAATGAGCAGTTCTTC	CVSIGKVSYNEQFF
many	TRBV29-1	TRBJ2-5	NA	TGCAGCGGCGCCCTGCCGGAGACCCAGTACTTC	CSGALPETQYF
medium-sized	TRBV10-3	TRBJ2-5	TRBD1	TGTGCCATCAAGGGACAGGGACCCCAAGAGACCCAGTACTTC	CAIKGQGPQETQYF
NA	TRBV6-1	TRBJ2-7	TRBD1	TGTGCCAGCAGTGAAACAGGACAGGATCTCCCCTACGAGCAGTACTTC	CASSETGQDLPYEQYF
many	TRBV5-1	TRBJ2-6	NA	TGCGCCAGCAGCTTGGCCTGGAGCTCTGGGGCCAACGTCCTGACTTTC	CASSLAWSSGANVLTF
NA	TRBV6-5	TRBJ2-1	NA	TGTGCCTGTAGCGCGAGGGAGAGCTCCTACAATGCGCAGTTCTTC	CACSARESSYNAQFF
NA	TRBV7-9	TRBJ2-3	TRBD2	TGTGTCAGCAGCTTAGGCAGTAGCGGGAGGGCCGGCACAGATACGCACTATTTT	CVSSLGSSGRAGTDTHYF
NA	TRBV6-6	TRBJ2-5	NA	TGTGCCAGCGGTTCGGGATGGGGGGAAGAGACCCAGTACTTC	CASGSGWGEETQYF
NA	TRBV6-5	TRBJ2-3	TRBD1	TGTGCCAGCAGACCAGGGACAGGCAATTACGATACGCGGTATTTT	CASRPGTGNYDTRYF
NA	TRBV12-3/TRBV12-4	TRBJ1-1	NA	TGTGCCAGCAGTCACAGGAACACTAAAGCTTTCTTT	CASSHRNTKAFF
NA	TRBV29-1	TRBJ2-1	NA	TGCAGTGTTGTTCTGATACCGCGGAATGAGCAGTTCTTC	CSVVLIPRNEQFF
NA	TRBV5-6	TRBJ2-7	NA	TGTGCCAGCAGCTTGGGGCGCATAGGGAACGAGCAGTACTTC	CASSLGRIGNEQYF
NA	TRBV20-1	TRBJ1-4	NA	TGCAGTGCTACAGGGGTAGTTGGTGAAAAACTGTTTTTT	CSATGVVGEKLFF